This T cell receptor beta chain was sequenced during a study of blood T cells in healthy people across ages. Sample-barcoded 5' priming and a J-beta primer mix drove a second PCR of about 6 to 11 cycles. Every single cDNA molecule received a tag from a template-switch adaptor with 12 random nucleotides. TCRdb passed the 5' RACE reads through MiXCR, listing each CDR3 protein once. The data show hundreds of thousands of distinct CDR3 sequences, about 54% seen once. Study-wide findings and caveats: Relative to aged donors, long-lived donors carried more naive CD4+ cells and displayed higher diversity. Per million T cells, TCR beta diversity dropped about linearly as age rose.

Isolated PBMCs totaled at least 6 million in each sample. Turning to this clonotype: Its antigen remains unknown.

Trimming left V 6 bases short and J 2 bases short, with 20 bases between. CDR3 length equals 16 residues. In germline, CDR1 is DFQATT, CDR2 SNEGSKA (reference sequence). The specimen sequenced was blood. The source of this sequence is a man aged 55 to 70 in good health. The chain uses TRBV20-1 and TRBJ2-1; D is perhaps TRBD2 (6 bases). DNA for the CDR3: TGCAGTGCGGTCCGACGCGGGGAGTCCCCCTACAATGAGCAGTTCTTC. It yields the protein CSAVRRGESPYNEQFF.